The rows below give T cell receptor beta chains drawn from one sample of a study of T cells in localized non-small cell lung cancer. Sequencing was performed with immunoSEQ multiplex PCR; in TCRdb, only in-frame clones are kept and a portion is missing. The sample lists 1,500 to 2,000 clones, about 30% seen once, with roughly 19% in the top ten. The sample consisted of normal lung tissue next to the tumor, taken before any cancer treatment. The receptors were gathered from a male donor aged 60 or over with stage I squamous cell lung carcinoma. The CDR3 runs from the conserved cysteine through the conserved F or W. The D gene is left open where the match is weak. Some rows mark clone size as missing; the rest say once, few, many or name a class of expanded clone.

TRBV5-1	.	.	TRBJ2-1	TGCGCCAGCAGCTTGGACAGCGGCACCTACAATGAGCAGTTCTTC	CASSLDSGTYNEQFF
TRBV9	few	.	TRBJ1-1	TGTGCCAGCAGCTCGACAGATATTGAAGCTTTCTTT	CASSSTDIEAFF
TRBV10-3	few	TRBD2	TRBJ2-1	TGTGCCATCAGTGAGTCGAGCGGGAGCTCCTACAATGAGCAGTTCTTC	CAISESSGSSYNEQFF
TRBV11-3	large	.	TRBJ1-5	TGTGCCAGCAGCCCCCGGGACGGAGATCAGCCCCAGCATTTT	CASSPRDGDQPQHF
TRBV11-3	.	.	TRBJ2-2	TGTGCCAGCAGCTTAGGGGAGGCCCGACAGATATTTTCCGGGGAGCTGTTTTTT	CASSLGEARQIFSGELFF
TRBV11-3	few	.	TRBJ1-4	TGTGCCAGCAGCTTAACGACTGCCTCTAAGGAACTGTTTTTT	CASSLTTASKELFF
TRBV19	.	.	TRBJ1-2	TGTGCCAGTAGTATTAGTGGACTCATAGGGGACTATGGCTACACCTTC	CASSISGLIGDYGYTF
TRBV19	large	TRBD1	TRBJ2-7	TGTGCCAGTACCCCGACAGGGGGCATCTACGAGCAGTACTTC	CASTPTGGIYEQYF
TRBV9	few	.	TRBJ2-7	TGTGCCAGCAGTGACAGAGTAGGTACCTACGAGCAGTACTTC	CASSDRVGTYEQYF
TRBV28	.	TRBD1	TRBJ1-1	TGTGCCAGCAGTCCGTCAGCGGGACAGTTCTACACTGAAGCTTTCTTT	CASSPSAGQFYTEAFF
TRBV11-3	medium-sized	TRBD2	TRBJ2-3	TGTGCCAGCAGCTTAGGCAGGACTAGCGGGATTGCATGGGATACGCAGTATTTT	CASSLGRTSGIAWDTQYF
TRBV18	once	TRBD1	TRBJ2-2	TGTGCCAGCTCAGAGGACAGGAGCGGGGAGCTGTTTTTT	CASSEDRSGELFF
TRBV15	large	TRBD1	TRBJ2-1	TGTGCCACCAACCGACAGGGGGTTAAAAATGAGCAGTTCTTC	CATNRQGVKNEQFF
TRBV9	medium-sized	.	TRBJ2-6	TGTGCCAGCAGCACTACAGGGAAGGCTGGGGCCAACGTCCTGACTTTC	CASSTTGKAGANVLTF
TRBV19	.	TRBD2	TRBJ2-2	TGTGCCAGTGGTAGCGGGAGGGCCGGGGAGCTGTTTTTT	CASGSGRAGELFF
TRBV6-8	.	TRBD2	TRBJ2-5	TGTGCCAGCAGTTACACCAGCGGGAGGGTCGAGACCCAGTACTTC	CASSYTSGRVETQYF
TRBV18	.	.	TRBJ2-2	TGTGCCAGCTCACCAGATGGCGGACCGAACACCGGGGAGCTGTTTTTT	CASSPDGGPNTGELFF
TRBV9	medium-sized	.	TRBJ1-1	TGTGCCAGCAAGCGTAGGGAGGTGATGAACACTGAAGCTTTCTTT	CASKRREVMNTEAFF
TRBV11-3	few	TRBD2	TRBJ2-7	TGTGCCAGCAGCGAGAGCCTAGCGGGAGCTAGGGAGCAGTACTTC	CASSESLAGAREQYF
TRBV9	.	TRBD2	TRBJ2-1	TGTGCCAGCAGACTGGGACTAGCGGGAGCGGAATGGGAGCAGTTCTTC	CASRLGLAGAEWEQFF
TRBV5-1	.	TRBD1	TRBJ1-3	TGCGCCAGCAGCCCAACAGGGGCGGGTGGAAACACCATATATTTT	CASSPTGAGGNTIYF
TRBV6-8	few	TRBD1	TRBJ2-6	TGTGCCAGCAGTTACGACAGGGAAACCTCTGGGGCCAACGTCCTGACTTTC	CASSYDRETSGANVLTF
TRBV11-3	few	TRBD1	TRBJ1-3	TGTGCCAGCAGCGCCGAACAGGGGGCCGCTGGAAACACCATATATTTT	CASSAEQGAAGNTIYF
TRBV11-3	.	.	TRBJ2-7	TGTGCCAGCAGCTTAGGCGCGGGGAGAAGCGAGCAGTACTTC	CASSLGAGRSEQYF
TRBV4-1	.	.	TRBJ1-2	TGCGCCAGCAGCCAAGAGGAGGCGTCGGGTCCCCTCTACACCTTC	CASSQEEASGPLYTF
TRBV11-3	.	.	TRBJ2-1	TGTGCCAGCAGCTTGGACGGGCCGTTGGATGAGCAGTTCTTC	CASSLDGPLDEQFF
TRBV29-1	large	.	TRBJ2-2	TGCAGCGTTAAAACCGCAGGGGTTGACACCGGGGAGCTGTTTTTT	CSVKTAGVDTGELFF
TRBV6-8	large	.	TRBJ1-1	TGTGCCAGCGGATCCCGGGGCTTTAACACTGAAGCTTTCTTT	CASGSRGFNTEAFF
TRBV11-3	medium-sized	.	TRBJ1-5	TGTGCCAGCAGCTTATCGCAGGAAAATAGCAATCAGCCCCAGCATTTT	CASSLSQENSNQPQHF
TRBV19	.	TRBD2	TRBJ2-2	TGTGCCAGTAGTATCGAGCCGGGACTAGGGGCCCGGGAGCTGTTTTTT	CASSIEPGLGARELFF
TRBV19	large	TRBD1	TRBJ1-1	TGTGCCAGTAGTATACAGGGGGCAGAAGCTTTCTTT	CASSIQGAEAFF